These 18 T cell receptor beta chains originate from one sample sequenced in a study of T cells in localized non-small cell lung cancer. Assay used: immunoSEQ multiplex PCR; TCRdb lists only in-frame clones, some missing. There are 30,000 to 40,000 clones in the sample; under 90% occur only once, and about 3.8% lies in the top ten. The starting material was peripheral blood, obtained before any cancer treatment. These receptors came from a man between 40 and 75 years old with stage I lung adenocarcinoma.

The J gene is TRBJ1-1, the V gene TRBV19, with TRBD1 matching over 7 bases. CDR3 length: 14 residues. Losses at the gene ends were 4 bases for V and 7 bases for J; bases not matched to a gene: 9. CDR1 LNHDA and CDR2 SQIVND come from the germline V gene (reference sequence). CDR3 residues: CASSTPGQSIEAFF. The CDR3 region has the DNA TGTGCCAGTAGTACCCCGGGACAGTCGATTGAAGCTTTCTTT.

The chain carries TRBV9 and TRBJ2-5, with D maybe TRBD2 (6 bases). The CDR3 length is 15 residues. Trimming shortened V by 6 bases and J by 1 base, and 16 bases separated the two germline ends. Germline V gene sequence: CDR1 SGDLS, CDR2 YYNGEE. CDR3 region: CASTSSSGPQETQYF. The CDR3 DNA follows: TGTGCCAGCACATCTTCGAGCGGGCCCCAAGAGACCCAGTACTTC.

CDR3 residues: CAWSVRGAEAFF. In DNA, the CDR3 is TGTGCCTGGAGTGTAAGGGGAGCTGAAGCTTTCTTT. The V gene is TRBV30, the J gene TRBJ1-1, with a possible D match to TRBD1 (5 bases). This CDR3 has 12 amino acids. V was cut by 0 bases and J by 6 bases, with 8 bases left in between. Looked up from germline, CDR1 is GTSNPN and CDR2 is SVGIG (reference sequence).

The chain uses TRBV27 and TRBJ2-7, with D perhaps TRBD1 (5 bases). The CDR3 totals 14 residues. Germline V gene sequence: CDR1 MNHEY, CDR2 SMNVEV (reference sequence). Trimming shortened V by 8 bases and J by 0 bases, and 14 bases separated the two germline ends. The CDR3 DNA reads TGTGCCAGCTCGGTAGGGGATCGCTCCTACGAGCAGTACTTC. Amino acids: CASSVGDRSYEQYF.

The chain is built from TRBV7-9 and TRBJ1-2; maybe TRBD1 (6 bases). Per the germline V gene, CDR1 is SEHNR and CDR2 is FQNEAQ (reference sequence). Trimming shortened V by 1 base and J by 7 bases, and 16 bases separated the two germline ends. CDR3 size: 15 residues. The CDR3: CASSLGSLQGGGYTF. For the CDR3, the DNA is TGTGCCAGCAGCTTAGGTTCGCTACAGGGCGGTGGCTACACCTTC.

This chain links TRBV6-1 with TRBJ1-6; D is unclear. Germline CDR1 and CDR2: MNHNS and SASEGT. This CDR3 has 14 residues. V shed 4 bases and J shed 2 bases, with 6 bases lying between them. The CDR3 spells CASSAGPYNSPLHF. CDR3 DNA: TGTGCCAGCAGTGCAGGACCCTATAATTCACCCCTCCACTTT.

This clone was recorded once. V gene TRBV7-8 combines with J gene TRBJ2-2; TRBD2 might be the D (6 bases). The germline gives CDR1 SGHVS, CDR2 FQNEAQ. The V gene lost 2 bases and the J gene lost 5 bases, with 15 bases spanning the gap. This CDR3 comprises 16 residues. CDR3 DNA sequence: TGTGCCAGCAGCTTAATAGGGAGGAGTAGAACCGGGGAGCTGTTTTTT. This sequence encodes CASSLIGRSRTGELFF.

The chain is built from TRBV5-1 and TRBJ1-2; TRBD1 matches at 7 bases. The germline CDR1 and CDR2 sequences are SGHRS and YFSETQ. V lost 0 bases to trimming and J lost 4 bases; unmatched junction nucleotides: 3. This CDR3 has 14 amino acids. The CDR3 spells CASSLAAGGYGYTF. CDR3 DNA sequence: TGCGCCAGCAGCTTGGCTGCAGGGGGCTATGGCTACACCTTC.

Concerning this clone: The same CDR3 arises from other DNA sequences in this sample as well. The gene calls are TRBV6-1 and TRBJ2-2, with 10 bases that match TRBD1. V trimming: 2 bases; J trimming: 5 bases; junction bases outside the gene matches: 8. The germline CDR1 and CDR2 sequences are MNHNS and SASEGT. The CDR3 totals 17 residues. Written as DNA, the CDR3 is TGTGCCAGCAGTGAACAATTGGGACAGGGGAGGACCGGGGAGCTGTTTTTT. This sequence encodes CASSEQLGQGRTGELFF.

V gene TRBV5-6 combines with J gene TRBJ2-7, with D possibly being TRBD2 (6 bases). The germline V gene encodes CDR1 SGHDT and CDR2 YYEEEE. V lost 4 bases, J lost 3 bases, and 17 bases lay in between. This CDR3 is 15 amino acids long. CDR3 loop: CASSPTPGEVYEQYF. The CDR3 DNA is TGTGCCAGCAGCCCAACCCCGGGGGAGGTCTACGAGCAGTACTTC.

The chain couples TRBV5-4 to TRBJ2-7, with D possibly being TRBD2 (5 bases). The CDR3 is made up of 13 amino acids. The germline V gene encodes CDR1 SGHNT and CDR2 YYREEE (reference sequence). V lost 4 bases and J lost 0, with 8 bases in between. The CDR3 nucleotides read TGTGCCAGCAGCACGGGGTACTCCTACGAGCAGTACTTC. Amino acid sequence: CASSTGYSYEQYF.

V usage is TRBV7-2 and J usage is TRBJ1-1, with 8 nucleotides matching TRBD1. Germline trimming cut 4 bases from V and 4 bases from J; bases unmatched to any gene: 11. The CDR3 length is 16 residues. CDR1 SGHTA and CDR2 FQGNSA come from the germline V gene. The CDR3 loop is CASSSRDRTRGTEAFF. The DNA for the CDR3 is TGTGCCAGCAGCTCCCGGGACAGGACTAGGGGCACTGAAGCTTTCTTT.

The CDR3 bases are TGTGCCAGCAGTTGGGGCTTCGGAAACACCATATATTTT. This gives the protein CASSWGFGNTIYF. This sequence joins TRBV6-6 and TRBJ1-3; D may be TRBD1 (5 bases). This CDR3 comprises 13 residues. Trimming removed 4 bases from V and 4 bases from J, with 8 bases in between. The V gene's germline CDR1 is MNHNY and CDR2 SVGAGI (reference sequence).

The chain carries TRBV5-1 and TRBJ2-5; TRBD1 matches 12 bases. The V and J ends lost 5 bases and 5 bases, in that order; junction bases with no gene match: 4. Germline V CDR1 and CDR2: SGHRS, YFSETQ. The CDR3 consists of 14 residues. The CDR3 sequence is CASRGTGGGETQYF. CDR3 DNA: TGCGCCAGCAGGGGGACAGGGGGCGGTGAGACCCAGTACTTC.

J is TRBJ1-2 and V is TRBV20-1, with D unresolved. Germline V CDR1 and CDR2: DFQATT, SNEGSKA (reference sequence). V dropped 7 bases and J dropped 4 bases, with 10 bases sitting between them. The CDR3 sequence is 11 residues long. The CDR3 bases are TGCAGTGGTCTGGGGTCCTATGGCTACACCTTC. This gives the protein CSGLGSYGYTF.

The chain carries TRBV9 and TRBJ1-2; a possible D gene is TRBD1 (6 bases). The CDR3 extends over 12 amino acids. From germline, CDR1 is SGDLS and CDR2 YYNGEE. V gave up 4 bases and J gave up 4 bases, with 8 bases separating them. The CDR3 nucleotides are TGTGCCAGCAGCACAGGGACCTATGGCTACACCTTC. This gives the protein CASSTGTYGYTF.

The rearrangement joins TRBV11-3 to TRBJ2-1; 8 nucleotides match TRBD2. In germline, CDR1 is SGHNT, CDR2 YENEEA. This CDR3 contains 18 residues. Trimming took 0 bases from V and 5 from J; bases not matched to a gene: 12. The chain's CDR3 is CASSLEWRGAGADNEQFF. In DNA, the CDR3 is TGTGCCAGCAGCTTAGAGTGGCGGGGGGCCGGGGCTGACAATGAGCAGTTCTTC. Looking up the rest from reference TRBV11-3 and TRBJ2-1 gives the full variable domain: EAGVVQSPRYKIIEKKQPVAFWCNPISGHNTLYWYLQNLGQGPELLIRYENEEAVDDSQLPKDRFSAERLKGVDSTLKIQPAELGDSAVYLCASSLEWRGAGADNEQFFGPGTRLTVL.

The CDR3 is CASSPLGRGLQPQHF. CDR3 bases: TGTGCCAGCTCACCACTCGGCAGGGGGCTTCAGCCCCAGCATTTT. The chain uses TRBV18 and TRBJ1-5; 8 nucleotides align to TRBD1. The trim removed 1 base at V and 6 bases at J, leaving 5 bases unmatched. The CDR3 consists of 15 residues. Germline V gene lookup returns CDR1 KGHSH and CDR2 LQKENI.